This T cell receptor (beta chain) emerged from a study of blood T cell repertoires in COVID-19 (dated by TCRdb to the early 2020s). Context from the whole study: Collaborator samples came from the United States, Italy and Spain and covered acute and convalescent phases of COVID-19. The prospective study material was composed of cDNA or gDNA derived from T cells, B-cell-depleted T cells, or PBMCs. The dataset comprised deeply sampled blood TCRbeta repertoires from subjects exposed to, actively infected with, or recovered from COVID-19. The repertoires were made available in a free public database intended to serve as a resource for research on the immune response to SARS-CoV-2. Samples came from the ongoing ImmuneRACE study (first 160 participants) plus 1,254 subjects from 6 global collaborators. Sample metadata almost always included a de-identified subject ID, COVID-19 status, age in years and sex. HLA class I and class II types, where available, came from metadata supplied by the sample provider rather than from assay-based typing. Points the paper makes about the study in general: The amount of clinical and demographic metadata varied by source and participant and was provided uncurated.

TCRbeta CDR3 regions were amplified from genomic DNA by means of the immunoSEQ Assay, a bias-controlled multiplex PCR. On the study's bioinformatics: Within the assay, amplification of reference gene primers was used to estimate how many nucleated cells each sample contained. To quantify the absolute abundance of each unique TCRbeta CDR3 rearrangement, sequence reads were collapsed and filtered. For each sample, productive Simpson clonality was calculated by taking the square root of Simpson's diversity index across productive rearrangements. Entries here come from immuneACCESS through TCRdb and include only in-frame sequences with V and J called. Some clones fail to appear in such tables; in the studies checked, an unresolved V gene covers under half of the shortfall, and the cause of the remainder is unknown. Clone size and V and J calls were adopted from that table, with D and trimming inferred from the DNA. The sample table records 80,000 to 130,000 clones; 65% to 90% of these occur just once. The ten most abundant clones make up roughly 3% of the sample.

Enrolling through a virtual design, the prospective study's participants ranged in age from roughly 18 to 95 years and lived across roughly 23 United States geographic areas. To assign participants to cohorts, the prospective study relied on clinical history that participants themselves reported in a screening survey and a study questionnaire. For ImmuneRACE Cohort 3, a participant was defined as recovered based on two consecutive negative NP/OP PCR tests, clearance by a healthcare professional, or resolution of symptoms. Mobile phlebotomists in the prospective study collected whole blood, serum and a nasopharyngeal or oropharyngeal swab from every participant. Participants in the prospective study had the option to provide additional blood draws and questionnaires over a roughly two-month period. Before DNA extraction, prospective study blood samples were shipped either frozen or at room temperature.

Notes on this clone: Its antigen remains unidentified. The sample holds no much larger clone one base away, and base qualities are not on file.

Reading from cysteine to phenylalanine, the CDR3 counts 15 amino acids. The CDR3 DNA has 45 bases and is translated from base 1. CDR1 and CDR2 are read off the germline V gene as ENHRY and SYGVKD. V lost 11 bases and J lost 0 bases, and the count of bases not matched to a germline gene is 10. The chain joins TRBV10-3 to TRBJ1-5; TRBD1 matches 7 bases in the middle. This receptor was identified in a woman between 45 and 65 years old who had recovered from COVID-19. Sequencing was carried out using PBMCs or T cells enriched from blood (not recorded which). This receptor carries the CDR3 CAFILDRYSNQPQHF. In nucleotide form, the sequence is TGTGCCTTCATCCTGGACAGGTATAGCAATCAGCCCCAGCATTTT.